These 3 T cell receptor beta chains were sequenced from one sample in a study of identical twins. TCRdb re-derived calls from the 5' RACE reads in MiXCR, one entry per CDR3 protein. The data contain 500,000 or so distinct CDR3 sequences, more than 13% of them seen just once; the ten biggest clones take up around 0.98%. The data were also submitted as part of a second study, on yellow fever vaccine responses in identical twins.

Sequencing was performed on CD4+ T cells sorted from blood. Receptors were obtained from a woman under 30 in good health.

CDR3 nucleotides: TGCAGTGCCAGCGCTCAGGTGAACACTGAAGCTTTCTTT. It is translated as CSASAQVNTEAFF. The J gene is TRBJ1-1, the V gene TRBV20-1, with no clear D. In germline, CDR1 is DFQATT, CDR2 SNEGSKA (reference sequence). This CDR3 comprises 13 residues. Trimming stripped 6 bases from V and 0 bases from J, with 11 bases between.

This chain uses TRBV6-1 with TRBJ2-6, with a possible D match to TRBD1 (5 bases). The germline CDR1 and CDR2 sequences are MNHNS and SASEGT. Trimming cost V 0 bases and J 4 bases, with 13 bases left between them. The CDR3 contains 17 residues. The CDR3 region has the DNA TGTGCCAGCAGTGAAGCGGGGCGCACCACAGGGGCCAACGTCCTGACTTTC. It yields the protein CASSEAGRTTGANVLTF.

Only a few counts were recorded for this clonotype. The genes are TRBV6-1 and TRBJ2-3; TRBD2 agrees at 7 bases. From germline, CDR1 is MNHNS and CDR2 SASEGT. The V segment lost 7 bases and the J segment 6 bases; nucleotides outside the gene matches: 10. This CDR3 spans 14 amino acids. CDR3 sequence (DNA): TGTGCCAGCACCATGACCCGGACTAGTGATACGCAGTATTTT. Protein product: CASTMTRTSDTQYF.